A selection of T cell receptor beta chains follows, all from one sample in a study of early T cells in non-severe SARS-CoV-2 infection. TCRdb fed the 5' RACE reads into MiXCR, producing one record per CDR3 protein. This sample carries 88,000 or so distinct CDR3 sequences, 14% to 15% of them seen once, and the ten largest clones take 4.5% to 7%. The sample comprised whole blood. These receptors were taken from an adult who was a healthcare worker with PCR-confirmed SARS-CoV-2 infection or an uninfected control (not recorded which). CDR3s include the opening cysteine and the closing phenylalanine or tryptophan. D genes are given only for firm matches. For some rows the clone size is stated as once, few or many, or as a class when expanded; others skip it.

13 | TRBJ2-6 | - | TRBV29-1 | - | CSVVTQGANVLTF | TGCAGCGTTGTAACTCAGGGGGCCAACGTCCTGACTTTC
9 | TRBJ2-3 | few | TRBV20-1 | - | CRLGHTQYF | TGCAGGCTGGGACATACGCAGTATTTT
15 | TRBJ2-3 | - | TRBV9 | TRBD2 | CASSVGLAGTDTQYF | TGTGCCAGCAGCGTAGGTCTAGCGGGCACAGATACGCAGTATTTT
11 | TRBJ2-1 | - | TRBV11-2 | - | CASRRGIEQFF | TGTGCCAGCAGGAGGGGGATTGAGCAGTTCTTC
17 | TRBJ1-4 | many | TRBV5-5 | TRBD1 | CASSLGATGTGYEKLFF | TGTGCCAGCAGCCTGGGAGCGACCGGGACAGGGTACGAAAAACTGTTTTTT
13 | TRBJ2-7 | - | TRBV29-1 | - | CSVVFGQNYEQYF | TGCAGCGTTGTATTCGGACAGAATTACGAGCAGTACTTC
17 | TRBJ2-4 | few | TRBV11-2 | - | CASSLSLASSPKNIQYF | TGTGCCAGCAGCTTGTCTCTGGCGAGTAGCCCCAAAAACATTCAGTACTTC
14 | TRBJ2-1 | few | TRBV11-3 | - | CASSPTGPPGEQFF | TGTGCCAGCAGCCCCACGGGACCCCCGGGGGAGCAGTTCTTC
15 | TRBJ2-7 | - | TRBV11-2 | - | CASSFGGDLTYEQYF | TGTGCCAGCAGCTTTGGCGGGGACCTCACCTACGAGCAGTACTTC
17 | TRBJ2-3 | - | TRBV5-6 | TRBD2 | CASSLETGLAVTDTQYF | TGTGCCAGCAGCTTAGAAACGGGACTAGCAGTAACAGATACGCAGTATTTT
14 | TRBJ2-7 | few | TRBV6-2/TRBV6-3 | TRBD1 | CASSYRDSSYEQYF | TGTGCCAGCAGTTACCGGGACAGCTCCTACGAGCAGTACTTC
14 | TRBJ2-1 | - | TRBV6-2/TRBV6-3 | TRBD1 | CASSARDRQKEQFF | TGTGCCAGCAGTGCCCGGGACAGACAAAAAGAGCAGTTCTTC
11 | TRBJ2-3 | few | TRBV5-4 | - | CASTQGDTQYF | TGTGCCAGCACACAAGGAGATACGCAGTATTTT
14 | TRBJ1-2 | many | TRBV18 | - | CASSPPDSLYGYTF | TGTGCCAGCTCACCACCTGACAGCTTATATGGCTACACCTTC
11 | TRBJ2-5 | few | TRBV28 | - | CASSVRETQYF | TGTGCCAGTTCCGTCCGAGAGACCCAGTACTTC
17 | TRBJ2-6 | - | TRBV7-9 | - | CASSHSPSNSGANVLTF | TGTGCCAGCAGTCACAGCCCGTCCAACTCTGGGGCCAACGTCCTGACTTTC
15 | TRBJ2-7 | - | TRBV11-2 | TRBD2 | CASSILAGGMYEQYF | TGTGCCAGCAGCATCCTAGCGGGAGGGATGTACGAGCAGTACTTC
17 | TRBJ2-4 | few | TRBV18 | TRBD1 | CASSGGGQGRGKNIQYF | TGTGCCAGCTCAGGGGGCGGACAGGGCAGAGGCAAAAACATTCAGTACTTC
14 | TRBJ2-7 | many | TRBV28 | TRBD2 | CASRTSARLGEQYF | TGTGCCAGCAGAACTAGCGCTCGCCTCGGGGAGCAGTACTTC
14 | TRBJ2-7 | - | TRBV11-3 | - | CASSRSGYSYEQYF | TGTGCCAGCAGCCGGAGCGGGTACTCCTACGAGCAGTACTTC
13 | TRBJ2-7 | - | TRBV12-3/TRBV12-4 | - | CASRAAEGYEQYF | TGTGCCAGCCGAGCGGCGGAGGGATACGAGCAGTACTTC
12 | TRBJ2-6 | few | TRBV3-1 | - | CASRAGTNVLTF | TGTGCGTCCCGTGCTGGCACCAACGTCCTGACTTTC
15 | TRBJ2-7 | - | TRBV27 | TRBD1 | CASSLYGTGPYEQYF | TGTGCCAGCAGTTTATACGGGACAGGTCCCTACGAGCAGTACTTC
15 | TRBJ2-7 | few | TRBV15 | TRBD1 | CATSRGGTATYEQYF | TGTGCCACCAGCAGAGGGGGGACAGCGACCTACGAGCAGTACTTC
14 | TRBJ2-1 | many | TRBV4-2 | - | CASSQEANLAEQFF | TGTGCCAGCAGCCAAGAAGCAAACTTAGCGGAGCAGTTCTTC
12 | TRBJ2-7 | - | TRBV25-1 | TRBD2 | CASTSGRGEQYF | TGTGCCAGCACTAGCGGGAGAGGCGAGCAGTACTTC
12 | TRBJ2-1 | few | TRBV6-9 | TRBD2 | CAKLAGGNEQFF | TGTGCCAAACTAGCGGGTGGCAATGAGCAGTTCTTC
15 | TRBJ2-1 | - | TRBV20-1 | TRBD2 | CSARVGTSGSNEQFF | TGCAGTGCTAGGGTGGGGACTAGCGGGAGTAATGAGCAGTTCTTC
14 | TRBJ1-5 | - | TRBV12-3/TRBV12-4 | - | CASSEGHVNQPQHF | TGTGCCAGCAGCGAGGGGCACGTTAATCAGCCCCAGCATTTT
17 | TRBJ2-7 | few | TRBV18 | - | CASSPRGPGRSSYEQYF | TGTGCCAGCTCACCACGGGGGCCTGGGCGCTCTTCCTACGAGCAGTACTTC
15 | TRBJ1-1 | few | TRBV9 | - | CASSVGLRGNTEAFF | TGTGCCAGCAGCGTAGGGCTCAGGGGGAACACTGAAGCTTTCTTT
13 | TRBJ2-4 | - | TRBV14 | - | CASSQGAKNIQYF | TGTGCCAGCAGCCAGGGAGCCAAAAACATTCAGTACTTC
11 | TRBJ1-6 | - | TRBV20-1 | - | CSARRNSPLHF | TGCAGTGCTAGAAGAAATTCACCCCTCCACTTT
11 | TRBJ2-1 | many | TRBV11-2 | - | CASSLVSEQFF | TGTGCCAGCAGCTTAGTTAGTGAGCAGTTCTTC
14 | TRBJ2-7 | - | TRBV3-1 | - | CASSQDHLSLEQYF | TGTGCCAGCAGCCAAGACCACCTCAGCCTCGAGCAGTACTTC
14 | TRBJ1-3 | few | TRBV6-5 | - | CASALGGSGNTIYF | TGTGCCAGTGCCCTAGGGGGCTCTGGAAACACCATATATTTT
13 | TRBJ2-7 | - | TRBV7-9 | - | CASGAGARSEQYF | TGTGCCAGCGGGGCAGGAGCACGTTCCGAGCAGTACTTC
12 | TRBJ2-3 | few | TRBV6-6 | - | CASSYRLDTQYF | TGTGCCAGCAGTTACAGATTAGATACGCAGTATTTT
13 | TRBJ2-5 | many | TRBV6-6 | - | CASSLGTGETQYF | TGTGCCAGCAGTCTTGGGACGGGGGAGACCCAGTACTTC
14 | TRBJ1-6 | many | TRBV5-1 | TRBD1 | CASRGTGTNSPLHF | TGCGCCAGCAGGGGGACAGGGACCAATTCACCCCTCCACTTT
14 | TRBJ1-6 | - | TRBV27 | - | CASSPGRVESPLHF | TGTGCCAGCAGCCCGGGCCGGGTTGAGTCACCCCTCCACTTT
15 | TRBJ2-7 | few | TRBV5-6 | - | CASSLKEFRFYEQYF | TGTGCCAGCAGCTTAAAGGAGTTTCGTTTCTACGAGCAGTACTTC
16 | TRBJ2-3 | few | TRBV4-3 | TRBD2 | CASSHYAVSGGTTQYF | TGCGCCAGCAGCCACTACGCTGTGAGCGGGGGTACTACGCAGTATTTT
16 | TRBJ2-2 | many | TRBV3-1 | - | CASSPSGTSDTGELFF | TGTGCCAGCAGCCCCTCCGGGACTTCAGACACCGGGGAGCTGTTTTTT
15 | TRBJ1-2 | - | TRBV30 | - | CAWSSPHNPLYGYTF | TGTGCCTGGAGTTCCCCGCATAACCCCCTTTATGGCTACACCTTC
17 | TRBJ2-3 | few | TRBV20-1 | TRBD2 | CSARDQASGGDTDTQYF | TGCAGTGCTAGAGATCAGGCTAGCGGGGGGGACACAGATACGCAGTATTTT
15 | TRBJ2-3 | - | TRBV28 | - | CASSFSAPSTDTQYF | TGTGCCAGCAGTTTTTCGGCCCCTAGCACAGATACGCAGTATTTT
11 | TRBJ1-1 | - | TRBV27 | TRBD1 | CASHRGTEAFF | TGTGCCAGCCACAGGGGCACTGAAGCTTTCTTT
13 | TRBJ2-3 | many | TRBV28 | - | CASSGTSTDTQYF | TGTGCCAGCAGTGGAACTTCCACAGATACGCAGTATTTT
15 | TRBJ2-2 | few | TRBV12-3/TRBV12-4 | - | CASTGVEGSNRELFF | TGTGCCAGCACCGGGGTCGAGGGCAGTAACCGGGAGCTGTTTTTT